Sequencing of this T cell receptor beta chain was carried out in a study of T cells in tumors after PD-1 blockade. Turning to the study itself: During anti-PD-1 treatment, some patients continued daily vismodegib 150 mg.

TCRdb keeps only in-frame clones here, not all; method: immunoSEQ multiplex PCR. The sample records some 4,000 clones, 60% to 70% being singletons. The CDR3 contains 15 residues. The V and J ends lost 5 bases and 1 base respectively, with 14 bases between them. Germline V gives CDR1 SEHNR, CDR2 FQNEAQ (reference sequence). V and J are TRBV7-9 and TRBJ2-5; a possible D gene is TRBD1 (6 bases). The sequence derives from a human donor with basal cell carcinoma. The sample in question was tumor tissue, obtained before anti-PD-1 treatment. The CDR3 spells CASSPGQIVQETQYF. The CDR3 DNA reads as TGTGCCAGCAGCCCCGGACAGATAGTCCAAGAGACCCAGTACTTC.